The next 19 T cell receptor beta chains were all read from a single sample in a study of blood T cells in healthy people across ages. The authors ran a second PCR of roughly 7 to 11 cycles using a sample-barcoded 5' primer and a J-beta primer mix. Via MiXCR, TCRdb re-called the 5' RACE reads, giving one row per CDR3 protein. This table holds about 1.6 million distinct CDR3 sequences, about 35% found once. The sample consisted of blood. Receptors were obtained from a woman in her 30s in good health.

This clonotype was detected a few times. The chain combines TRBV7-6 with TRBJ1-1; perhaps TRBD1 as D (5 bases). This CDR3 spans 15 amino acids. The V gene's germline CDR1 is SGHVS and CDR2 FNYEAQ. Trimming removed 3 bases at V and 5 bases at J, with 16 bases between. In DNA, the CDR3 is TGTGCCAGCAGCTTGGATGAGATCCCAGGGACTGAAGCTTTCTTT. This translates into CASSLDEIPGTEAFF. Full variable domain (outside the CDR3, taken from reference TRBV7-6 and TRBJ1-1): GAGVSQSPRYKVTKRGQDVALRCDPISGHVSLYWYRQALGQGPEFLTYFNYEAQQDKSGLPNDRFSAERPEGSISTLTIQRTEQRDSAMYRCASSLDEIPGTEAFFGQGTRLTVV.

This chain links TRBV29-1 with TRBJ2-1; TRBD1 or TRBD2 may be the D gene (6 bases each). Trimming pared 2 bases from V and 2 bases from J, leaving 13 bases between. Per the germline V gene, CDR1 is SQVTM and CDR2 is ANQGSEA. The CDR3 totals 15 residues. The CDR3 DNA reads TGCAGCGTTGAAAGTGGGGGGCTTACCTACAATGAGCAGTTCTTC. Its translation is CSVESGGLTYNEQFF.

This clonotype has more than one count but fewer than ten. V usage is TRBV4-1 and J usage is TRBJ2-5; the match to TRBD2 covers 10 bases. The V and J ends lost 0 bases and 5 bases, in that order; junction bases with no gene match: 9. Germline CDR1 and CDR2: MGHRA and YSYEKL. This CDR3 has 17 amino acids. The CDR3 DNA follows: TGCGCCAGCAGCCAAGACGAAATAGCGGGAGGAGGGGAGACCCAGTACTTC. As protein: CASSQDEIAGGGETQYF.

This clonotype was counted between two and nine times. The gene calls are TRBV5-1 and TRBJ1-1; D is uncertain. The CDR3 runs 13 residues. Germline CDR1 reads SGHRS; CDR2 reads YFSETQ. The V and J ends lost 6 bases and 1 base respectively, with 10 bases between them. Here the CDR3 DNA reads TGCGCCAGCACCGAGCCCCCGAACACTGAAGCTTTCTTT. Amino acids: CASTEPPNTEAFF. The complete variable domain, with remaining parts taken from reference TRBV5-1 and TRBJ1-1, reads KAGVTQTPRYLIKTRGQQVTLSCSPISGHRSVSWYQQTPGQGLQFLFEYFSETQRNKGNFPGRFSGRQFSNSRSEMNVSTLELGDSALYLCASTEPPNTEAFFGQGTRLTVV.

The V gene is TRBV6-6, the J gene TRBJ2-7; D remains ambiguous. Germline CDR1 is MNHNY and CDR2 is SVGAGI (reference sequence). The CDR3 is 12 amino acids. V lost 8 bases to trimming and J lost 3 bases, with 11 bases between them. The CDR3 spells CASLGSFYEQYF. DNA of the CDR3: TGTGCCAGCCTGGGCAGTTTCTACGAGCAGTACTTC.

This clonotype was counted between two and nine times. The CDR3 DNA sequence: TGTGCCAGCAGTAATGGAGGTACCGACGGAGATACGCAGTATTTT. Translated: CASSNGGTDGDTQYF. This chain links TRBV28 with TRBJ2-3, with D possibly TRBD2 on 5 matching bases. Trimming shortened V by 5 bases and J by 5 bases, and 17 bases separated the two germline ends. The CDR3 is made up of 15 amino acids. From germline, CDR1 is MDHEN and CDR2 SYDVKM.

This clonotype has a handful of counts. V and J are TRBV3-1 and TRBJ1-4; a possible D gene is TRBD1 (5 bases). The V gene lost 1 base and the J gene lost 10 bases, with 16 bases spanning the gap. The CDR3 length is 15 residues. Germline loops: CDR1 LGHDT, CDR2 YNNKEL (reference sequence). Written as DNA, the CDR3 is TGTGCCAGCAGCCAAGTCGAACAGGACTTAGGAAAACTGTTTTTT. It is translated as CASSQVEQDLGKLFF.

This clonotype has more than one count but fewer than ten. CDR3 sequence reads: CATRGGASGNSPLHF. CDR3 in DNA: TGTGCCACCCGCGGGGGGGCATCGGGAAATTCACCCCTCCACTTT. This chain connects TRBV25-1 to TRBJ1-6; the D gene is possibly TRBD1 (6 bases). The V gene lost 10 bases and the J gene lost 7 bases, with 20 bases spanning the gap. Germline V gene data show CDR1 as MGHDK and CDR2 as SYGVNS. CDR3 length: 15 amino acids. The full variable domain, rest sourced from reference TRBV25-1 and TRBJ1-6, is EADIYQTPRYLVIGTGKKITLECSQTMGHDKMYWYQQDPGMELHLIHYSYGVNSTEKGDLSSESTVSRIRTEHFPLTLESARPSHTSQYLCATRGGASGNSPLHFGNGTRLTVT.

This clonotype has just a few counts. The chain uses TRBV4-2 and TRBJ2-3; TRBD2 matches at 7 bases. With V trimmed by 4 bases and J by 0 bases, 7 bases remained unmatched. This CDR3 comprises 16 residues. The germline gives CDR1 LGHNA, CDR2 YNFKEQ. The CDR3 region has the DNA TGTGCCAGCAGCCGCGGGCGGGAGACTAGCACAGATACGCAGTATTTT. Translating it yields CASSRGRETSTDTQYF.

The sample holds a few counts of this clonotype. This chain joins TRBV20-1 and TRBJ1-6; tentatively, D is TRBD1 (5 bases). Trimming shortened V by 0 bases and J by 10 bases, and 22 bases separated the two germline ends. Germline loops: CDR1 DFQATT, CDR2 SNEGSKA (reference sequence). This CDR3 region has 17 residues. The CDR3 DNA sequence: TGCAGTGCTAGAGATTTCGGGCGGACATCCTGGGGATCACCCCTCCACTTT. Its protein product is CSARDFGRTSWGSPLHF.

This chain uses TRBV18 with TRBJ1-1, with D unresolved. The CDR3 has 13 amino acids. Germline assignment: CDR1 KGHSH and CDR2 LQKENI. Trimming took 1 base from V and 6 from J, leaving 9 bases between them. This CDR3 is CASSPRTWSEAFF. The CDR3 DNA reads as TGTGCCAGCTCACCACGGACGTGGTCTGAAGCTTTCTTT.

CDR3 region: CSARVKGPNTEAFF. The CDR3 DNA is TGCAGTGCTAGAGTGAAGGGACCGAACACTGAAGCTTTCTTT. The chain is built from TRBV20-1 and TRBJ1-1, with D possibly TRBD1 on 5 matching bases. Germline CDR1 is DFQATT and CDR2 is SNEGSKA (reference sequence). V dropped 1 base and J dropped 1 base, with 10 bases sitting between them. There are 14 residues in the CDR3.

The chain is built from TRBV15 and TRBJ2-7; TRBD1 might be the D (5 bases). Germline CDR1 LNHNV, CDR2 YYDKDF (reference sequence). V was cut by 1 base and J by 0 bases, with 10 bases left in between. The CDR3 covers 15 residues. DNA for the CDR3: TGTGCCACCAGCAGAGGGGGCAGGAGCTCCTACGAGCAGTACTTC. This translates into CATSRGGRSSYEQYF.

V gene TRBV6-1 combines with J gene TRBJ2-2; D assignment may be TRBD1 or TRBD2 (6 bases each). Germline CDR1 reads MNHNS; CDR2 reads SASEGT. The CDR3 extends over 15 amino acids. V lost 2 bases and J lost 6, with 13 bases in between. The CDR3 sequence: CASSERGVASGELFF. CDR3 sequence (DNA): TGTGCCAGCAGTGAAAGGGGGGTAGCGTCCGGGGAGCTGTTTTTT.

The V call is TRBV6-6, the J call TRBJ2-7, with 8 positions matching TRBD1. Per the germline V gene, CDR1 is MNHNY and CDR2 is SVGAGI (reference sequence). Trimming removed 6 bases from V and 2 bases from J; junction bases left unmatched: 6. This CDR3 has 14 residues. CDR3 DNA sequence: TGTGCCAGCAGGCCCCCGGGACAGGCCTACGAGCAGTACTTC. This gives the protein CASRPPGQAYEQYF.

V usage is TRBV7-8 and J usage is TRBJ1-1; D is ambiguous. Trimming took 0 bases from V and 10 from J, leaving 15 bases between them. This CDR3 has 14 residues. The germline V gene encodes CDR1 SGHVS and CDR2 FQNEAQ. This chain's CDR3 is CASSLAGFIPRAFF. DNA of the CDR3: TGTGCCAGCAGCTTAGCTGGGTTTATCCCTAGAGCTTTCTTT. The full variable domain, with the rest looked up from reference TRBV7-8 and TRBJ1-1, is GAGVSQSPRYKVAKRGQDVALRCDPISGHVSLFWYQQALGQGPEFLTYFQNEAQLDKSGLPSDRFFAERPEGSVSTLKIQRTQQEDSAVYLCASSLAGFIPRAFFGQGTRLTVV.

This clonotype has more than one count but fewer than ten. This chain connects TRBV24-1 to TRBJ2-5, with D possibly matching TRBD2 (6 bases). The CDR3 spans 16 residues. From germline, CDR1 is KGHDR and CDR2 SFDVKD. The ends were cut back, 2 bases at V and 5 bases at J, with 17 bases in the middle. CDR3 DNA: TGTGCCACCAGTGATTCGGCAGGGAGGAAATCGGAGACCCAGTACTTC. This gives the protein CATSDSAGRKSETQYF.

The V gene is TRBV7-9, the J gene TRBJ2-6; 7 bases are a match to TRBD1. V gave up 5 bases and J gave up 0 bases; unmatched junction bases: 10. This CDR3 comprises 18 residues. From germline, CDR1 is SEHNR and CDR2 FQNEAQ (reference sequence). CDR3 residues: CASSAHRGGYSGANVLTF. The DNA of the CDR3 is TGTGCCAGCAGCGCCCACAGGGGCGGTTACTCTGGGGCCAACGTCCTGACTTTC.

This clonotype has only a few counts. The chain carries TRBV12-5 and TRBJ2-3; D gene unclear. Trimming shortened V by 3 bases and J by 0 bases, and 16 bases separated the two germline ends. Germline assignment: CDR1 LGHNT and CDR2 FRNRAP. The CDR3 has 17 amino acids. CDR3 in DNA: TGTGCTAGTGGTTTTTTCCGACGTTCTCCAAGCACAGATACGCAGTATTTT. It codes for CASGFFRRSPSTDTQYF.